The next 3 T cell receptor beta chains were all read from a single sample in a study of blood T cell repertoires in COVID-19. The repertoire was sequenced with immunoSEQ multiplex PCR; TCRdb's copy has only in-frame clones and lacks some. This table holds under 35,000 clones, around 73% found once. The specimen sequenced was peripheral blood. These receptors originate from a man older than 75 with acute or convalescent COVID-19.

This rearrangement joins TRBV5-1 to TRBJ2-2; a weak D match, TRBD1 (5 bases). Germline V gene lookup returns CDR1 SGHRS and CDR2 YFSETQ. Trimming shortened V by 6 bases and J by 6 bases, and 15 bases separated the two germline ends. The CDR3 loop spans 14 amino acids. This CDR3 reads CASTRVGQAGELFF. CDR3 DNA: TGCGCCAGCACACGGGTGGGGCAGGCCGGGGAGCTGTTTTTT.

This clone has only a few counts. V and J are TRBV7-2 and TRBJ2-7, with D possibly matching TRBD1 (6 bases). The CDR3 consists of 14 residues. Trimming stripped 3 bases from V and 2 bases from J, with 11 bases between. Germline V CDR1 and CDR2: SGHTA, FQGNSA. CDR3 loop: CASSFGGATYEQYF. The CDR3, as DNA: TGTGCCAGCAGCTTTGGGGGCGCAACCTACGAGCAGTACTTC.

This clone was detected many times. V usage is TRBV10-3 and J usage is TRBJ2-3; TRBD2 matches 13 bases. Germline CDR1 ENHRY, CDR2 SYGVKD. The V segment lost 4 bases and the J segment 4 bases; nucleotides outside the gene matches: 5. The CDR3 length is 16 residues. Here the CDR3 reads CAISAGLAGEADTQYF. CDR3 nucleotide sequence: TGTGCCATCAGTGCCGGACTAGCGGGGGAAGCAGATACGCAGTATTTT.